This TCR beta chain came from a study of cytomegalovirus exposure and HLA in healthy donors. The study's findings and limits: There were some public TCRs occurring in many donors, but most TCR sequences were rare. The listing of 150 to 200 TCR beta chains classed them as cytomegalovirus-associated. Testing in vitro showed a few CMV-associated chains specific for CMV antigens.

In the case of this clone: What it binds is unknown.

Clones were read by immunoSEQ multiplex PCR, and TCRdb kept only the in-frame ones, dropping some. Here the sample spans fewer than 400,000 clones, more than 80% being singletons. Germline V gene data show CDR1 as SGHRS and CDR2 as YFSETQ. V trimming: 4 bases; J trimming: 3 bases; junction bases outside the gene matches: 6. The CDR3 totals 15 residues. The material sequenced was PBMCs. This clonotype was obtained from a woman aged 18-29 years in good health and CMV-seronegative. The chain couples TRBV5-1 to TRBJ2-2; 7 bases line up with TRBD1. The CDR3 here is CASSLDRVDTGELFF. The CDR3 DNA follows: TGCGCCAGCAGCCTAGACAGGGTGGACACCGGGGAGCTGTTTTTT.